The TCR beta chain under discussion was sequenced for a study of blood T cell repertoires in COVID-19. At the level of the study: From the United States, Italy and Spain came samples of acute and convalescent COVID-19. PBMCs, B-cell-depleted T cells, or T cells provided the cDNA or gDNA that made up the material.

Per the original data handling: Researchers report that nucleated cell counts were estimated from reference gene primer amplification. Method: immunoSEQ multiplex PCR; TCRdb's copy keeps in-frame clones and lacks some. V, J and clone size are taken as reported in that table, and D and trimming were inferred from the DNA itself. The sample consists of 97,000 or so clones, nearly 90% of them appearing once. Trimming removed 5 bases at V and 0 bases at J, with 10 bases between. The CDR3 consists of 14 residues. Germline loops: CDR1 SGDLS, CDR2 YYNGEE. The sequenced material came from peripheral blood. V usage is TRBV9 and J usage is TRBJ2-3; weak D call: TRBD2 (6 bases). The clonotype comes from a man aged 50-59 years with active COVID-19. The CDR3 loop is CASRGGLSTDTQYF. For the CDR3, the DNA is TGTGCCAGCAGGGGGGGTCTGAGCACAGATACGCAGTATTTT. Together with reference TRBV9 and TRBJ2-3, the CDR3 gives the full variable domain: DSGVTQTPKHLITATGQRVTLRCSPRSGDLSVYWYQQSLDQGLQFLIQYYNGEERAKGNILERFSAQQFPDLHSELNLSSLELGDSALYFCASRGGLSTDTQYFGPGTRLTVL.